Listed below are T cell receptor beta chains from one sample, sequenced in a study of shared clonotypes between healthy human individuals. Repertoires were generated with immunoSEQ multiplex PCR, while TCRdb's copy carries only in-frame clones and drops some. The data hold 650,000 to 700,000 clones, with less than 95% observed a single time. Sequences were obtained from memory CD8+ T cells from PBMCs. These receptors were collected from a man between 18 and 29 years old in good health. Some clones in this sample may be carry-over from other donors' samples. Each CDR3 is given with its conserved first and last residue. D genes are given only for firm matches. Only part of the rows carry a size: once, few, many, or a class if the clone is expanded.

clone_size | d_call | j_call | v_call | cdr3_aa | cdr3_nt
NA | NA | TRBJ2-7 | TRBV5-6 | CASSLHRSWGEQYF | TGTGCCAGCAGCTTACACAGGTCGTGGGGGGAGCAGTACTTC
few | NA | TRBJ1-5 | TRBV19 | CASSIWAGNQPQHF | TGTGCCAGTAGTATCTGGGCAGGGAATCAGCCCCAGCATTTT
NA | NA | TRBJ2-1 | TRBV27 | CASSFEAGRFGEQFF | TGTGCCAGCAGTTTTGAGGCGGGGAGGTTCGGTGAGCAGTTCTTC
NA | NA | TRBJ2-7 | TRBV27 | CASSPFGAYEQYF | TGTGCCAGCAGCCCGTTCGGGGCCTACGAGCAGTACTTC
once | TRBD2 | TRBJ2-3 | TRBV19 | CASNLGREGDTQYF | TGTGCCAGTAACCTTGGGCGGGAGGGAGATACGCAGTATTTT
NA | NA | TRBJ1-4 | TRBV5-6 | CASSLGSGPRLFF | TGTGCCAGCAGCCTGGGGTCGGGACCAAGACTGTTTTTT
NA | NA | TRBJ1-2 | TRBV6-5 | CASSYSTTGNYGYTF | TGTGCCAGCAGTTACTCCACCACAGGGAACTATGGCTACACCTTC
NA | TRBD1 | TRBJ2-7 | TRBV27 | CASSPGGTGLSYEQYF | TGTGCCAGCAGTCCCGGGGGGACAGGGCTCTCCTACGAGCAGTACTTC
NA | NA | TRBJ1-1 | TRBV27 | CASSLFPLGGLNTEAFF | TGTGCCAGCAGTTTATTCCCCCTGGGAGGCCTGAACACTGAAGCTTTCTTT
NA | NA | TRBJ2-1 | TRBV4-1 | CASSHSNNEQFF | TGCGCCAGCAGCCATTCTAACAATGAGCAGTTCTTC
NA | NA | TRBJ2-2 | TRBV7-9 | CASSLRRGNTGELFF | TGTGCCAGCAGCTTACGCAGGGGAAACACCGGGGAGCTGTTTTTT
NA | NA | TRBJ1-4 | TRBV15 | CATSSSRSSGEKLFF | TGTGCCACCAGCAGTTCCAGGTCCTCAGGAGAAAAACTGTTTTTT
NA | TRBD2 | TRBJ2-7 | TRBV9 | CASSVGGSYEQYF | TGTGCCAGCAGCGTCGGCGGGAGCTACGAGCAGTACTTC
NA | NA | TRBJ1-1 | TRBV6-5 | CASRIRGRTEAFF | TGTGCCAGCAGAATCAGGGGTCGCACTGAAGCTTTCTTT
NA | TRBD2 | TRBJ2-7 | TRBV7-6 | CASGTSGRPYEQYF | TGTGCCAGCGGGACTAGCGGGAGACCCTACGAGCAGTACTTC
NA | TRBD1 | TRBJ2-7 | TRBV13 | CASSLGRGTGQAYEQYF | TGTGCCAGCAGCTTAGGCCGGGGGACAGGGCAGGCCTACGAGCAGTACTTC
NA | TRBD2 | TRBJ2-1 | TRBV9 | CASSVGTSGMDEQFF | TGTGCCAGCAGCGTAGGGACTAGCGGGATGGATGAGCAGTTCTTC
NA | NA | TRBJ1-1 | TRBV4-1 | CASSLGGHTEAFF | TGCGCCAGCAGTCTTGGGGGACACACTGAAGCTTTCTTT
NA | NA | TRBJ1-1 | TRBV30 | CAWSAPTSGPESRNTEAFF | TGTGCCTGGAGTGCTCCCACCTCGGGGCCCGAAAGTAGGAACACTGAAGCTTTCTTT
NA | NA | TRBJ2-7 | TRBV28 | CASRKGSSYEQYF | TGTGCCAGCAGAAAAGGGAGCTCCTACGAGCAGTACTTC
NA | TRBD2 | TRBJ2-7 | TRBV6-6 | CASSYSSGRDEQYF | TGTGCCAGCAGTTACTCGTCAGGGAGGGACGAGCAGTACTTC
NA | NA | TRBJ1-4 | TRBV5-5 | CASRGVSGTNEKLFF | TGTGCCAGCAGAGGGGTTAGTGGGACTAATGAAAAACTGTTTTTT
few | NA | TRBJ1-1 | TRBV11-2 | CASSLSSHTEAFF | TGTGCCAGCAGCTTGTCCAGCCACACTGAAGCTTTCTTT
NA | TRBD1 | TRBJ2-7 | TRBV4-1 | CASSQESRTGLYEQYF | TGCGCCAGCAGCCAAGAGAGTAGGACAGGTCTTTACGAGCAGTACTTC
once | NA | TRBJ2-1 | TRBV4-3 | CASSRLSGGKVDEQFF | TGCGCCAGCAGCCGCCTTAGCGGAGGAAAGGTGGATGAGCAGTTCTTC
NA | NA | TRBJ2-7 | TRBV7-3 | CASSPIGGRYEQYF | TGTGCCAGCAGTCCCATAGGGGGTCGCTACGAGCAGTACTTC
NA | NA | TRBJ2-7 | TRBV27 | CASSLSVEGWEQYF | TGTGCCAGCAGTTTAAGTGTGGAAGGGTGGGAGCAGTACTTC
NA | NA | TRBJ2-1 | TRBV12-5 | CASAFGSSYNEQFF | TGTGCTAGTGCCTTTGGGAGCTCCTACAATGAGCAGTTCTTC
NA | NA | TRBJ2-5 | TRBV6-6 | CAHRAGVFQETQYF | TGTGCCCACCGGGCAGGGGTCTTCCAAGAGACCCAGTACTTC
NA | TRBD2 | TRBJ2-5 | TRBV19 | CASSILGGNQETQYF | TGTGCCAGTAGTATTCTGGGAGGGAACCAAGAGACCCAGTACTTC
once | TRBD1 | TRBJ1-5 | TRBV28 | CASFRVTGENQPQHF | TGTGCCAGCTTTAGGGTGACAGGGGAGAATCAGCCCCAGCATTTT
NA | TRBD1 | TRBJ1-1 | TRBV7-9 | CASKIGDRGTEAFF | TGTGCCAGCAAAATAGGGGACAGGGGCACTGAAGCTTTCTTT
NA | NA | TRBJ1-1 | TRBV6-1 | CASSEAGVYTEAFF | TGTGCCAGCAGTGAAGCGGGGGTGTACACTGAAGCTTTCTTT
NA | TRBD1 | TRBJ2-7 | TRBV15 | CATSPGTANYEQYF | TGTGCCACCAGCCCCGGGACAGCCAATTACGAGCAGTACTTC
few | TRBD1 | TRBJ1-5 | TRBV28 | CASIWTGSNQPQHF | TGTGCCAGCATATGGACAGGGAGCAATCAGCCCCAGCATTTT
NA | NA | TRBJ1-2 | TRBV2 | CASSDGGYYGYTF | TGTGCCAGCAGTGACGGGGGCTACTATGGCTACACCTTC
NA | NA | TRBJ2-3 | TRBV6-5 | CASSYEDPLTDTQYF | TGTGCCAGCAGTTACGAGGATCCCCTCACAGATACGCAGTATTTT
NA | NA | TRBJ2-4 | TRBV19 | CASSIGAPVAKNIQYF | TGTGCCAGTAGTATCGGGGCACCGGTAGCCAAAAACATTCAGTACTTC
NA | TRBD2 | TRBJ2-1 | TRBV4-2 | CASSQNYYSGSSYNEQFF | TGTGCCAGCAGCCAAAACTATTATAGCGGGAGCTCCTACAATGAGCAGTTCTTC
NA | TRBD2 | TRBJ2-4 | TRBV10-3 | CATGGLAGADIQYF | TGTGCCACCGGGGGGCTAGCGGGAGCGGACATTCAGTACTTC
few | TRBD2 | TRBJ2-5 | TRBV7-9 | CASSFVGGPETQYF | TGTGCCAGCAGCTTTGTGGGAGGGCCCGAGACCCAGTACTTC
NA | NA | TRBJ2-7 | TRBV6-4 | CASSRTATGKQYF | TGTGCCAGCAGTAGGACTGCCACGGGAAAGCAGTACTTC
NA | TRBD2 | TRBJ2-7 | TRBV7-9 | CASSLSSLAGEQYF | TGTGCCAGCAGCTTATCCTCGCTAGCGGGAGAGCAGTACTTC
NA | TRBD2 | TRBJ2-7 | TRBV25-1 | CASSLLAAQYEQYF | TGTGCCAGCAGTCTTCTAGCGGCACAATACGAGCAGTACTTC
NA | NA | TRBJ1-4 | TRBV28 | CASSLVATNEKLFF | TGTGCCAGCAGTTTGGTAGCAACTAATGAAAAACTGTTTTTT
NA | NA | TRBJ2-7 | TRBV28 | CASSGGRFYEQYF | TGTGCCAGCAGTGGGGGGCGGTTCTACGAGCAGTACTTC
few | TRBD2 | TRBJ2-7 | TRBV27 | CASSLGTSGRADEQYF | TGTGCCAGCAGTTTGGGGACTAGCGGGAGGGCCGATGAGCAGTACTTC